Presented here are 7 T cell receptor beta chains from one specimen sequenced in a study of T-cell reconstitution after alpha-beta-depleted transplantation in children. Unique molecular identifiers were used to barcode this TCRbeta library. TCRdb used MiXCR to reprocess the PCR reads, holding one entry per CDR3 protein. This table holds around 680,000 distinct CDR3 sequences, roughly 17% found once. The sample in question was PBMCs from the stem cell graft donor, obtained from the stem cell graft. These receptors were taken from a human donor who donated a stem cell graft to a child with acute myeloid leukemia.

CDR3 loop: CSVTPRTSGATDTQYF. For the CDR3, the DNA is TGCAGCGTTACCCCCCGGACTAGCGGGGCGACAGATACGCAGTATTTT. The chain carries TRBV29-1 and TRBJ2-3; 12 nucleotides agree with TRBD2. Germline V gene sequence: CDR1 SQVTM, CDR2 ANQGSEA. CDR3 length equals 16 residues. V was pared by 5 bases and J by 3 bases, with 9 bases of the junction left unmatched.

This clonotype was counted at least ten times. The chain joins TRBV20-1 to TRBJ2-7, with a possible D match to TRBD1 (6 bases). The germline V gene encodes CDR1 DFQATT and CDR2 SNEGSKA (reference sequence). This CDR3 region has 13 residues. Trimming left V 4 bases short and J 3 bases short, with 13 bases between. The CDR3 bases are TGCAGTGCTATCGGACAGAAGCTCTACGAGCAGTACTTC. Translating gives CSAIGQKLYEQYF.

This clonotype showed up just a few times. CDR3 bases: TGTGCCAGTGGTACAGGGTCCACAGATACGCAGTATTTT. It is translated as CASGTGSTDTQYF. V is TRBV27 and J is TRBJ2-3; weak D call: TRBD1 (6 bases). Trimming took 9 bases from V and 2 from J, leaving 12 bases between them. Germline-derived CDR1 and CDR2 are MNHEY and SMNVEV (reference sequence). The CDR3 contains 13 residues.

This clonotype was detected many times. V and J are TRBV5-1 and TRBJ2-3; D perhaps matches TRBD1 (6 bases). Germline V gene data show CDR1 as SGHRS and CDR2 as YFSETQ. Between the trimmed V and J ends, which lost 1 base and 4 bases, there was a span of 10 bases. The CDR3 runs 14 residues. The CDR3 here is CASSLTGYADTQYF. The DNA of the CDR3 is TGCGCCAGCAGCTTGACAGGGTATGCAGATACGCAGTATTTT.

The gene calls are TRBV20-1 and TRBJ2-1; 12 bases agree with TRBD2. The CDR3 spans 16 residues. V shed 5 bases and J 2 bases; nucleotides not matched to a gene: 7. Germline values: CDR1 DFQATT, CDR2 SNEGSKA (reference sequence). The CDR3 is CSAHRLAGATYNEQFF. In DNA form, the CDR3 reads TGCAGTGCTCACCGACTAGCGGGGGCAACCTACAATGAGCAGTTCTTC.

The rearrangement uses TRBV5-6 and TRBJ1-2; no definite D call. Germline values: CDR1 SGHDT, CDR2 YYEEEE. There are 16 residues in the CDR3. V was clipped by 3 bases and J by 0 bases, with 15 bases between them. CDR3 DNA: TGTGCCAGCAGCTCACCCCCCGCACCATCTAACTATGGCTACACCTTC. It translates to CASSSPPAPSNYGYTF. Based on the CDR3 plus reference TRBV5-6 and TRBJ1-2, the full variable domain is DAGVTQSPTHLIKTRGQQVTLRCSPKSGHDTVSWYQQALGQGPQFIFQYYEEEERQRGNFPDRFSGHQFPNYSSELNVNALLLGDSALYLCASSSPPAPSNYGYTFGSGTRLTVV.

Many counts were recorded for this clonotype. The chain is built from TRBV29-1 and TRBJ2-7; D gene uncertain. The CDR3 has 12 residues. Germline loops: CDR1 SQVTM, CDR2 ANQGSEA. Trimming removed 4 bases from V and 1 base from J, with 8 bases in between. DNA of the CDR3: TGCAGCGTTGGGCAAGCGTCCTACGAGCAGTACTTC. Amino acids: CSVGQASYEQYF.